This TCR beta chain comes out of a study of T cells in women clearing cervical HPV infection. TCRdb's copy holds only in-frame clones and misses some; the assay was immunoSEQ multiplex PCR. The table gives some 46,000 clones; the top ten clones make up less than 40% of it. Study findings and constraints: CIN3+ cases had significantly higher TCR richness than controls; evenness did not differ. Associations may precede or follow infection; HPV-specific or memory T cells were not isolated.

All participants had a single incident cervical HPV16 infection, and prevalent HPV16 infections were excluded. To note about this clone: The antigen is not known. The read ends 3 residues before the CDR3 terminus; that terminus is restored from the germline J gene.

Germline lookup yields CDR1 SGHRS and CDR2 YFSETQ. The CDR3 consists of 13 residues. V was cut by 0 bases and J by 8 bases, with 9 bases left in between. The chain joins TRBV5-1 to TRBJ2-1; D is unclear. Sequencing used blood buffy coat. This sequence was found in a woman between 18 and 70 years old with a cervical HPV16 infection that either progressed to CIN3+ or cleared (not recorded which). The CDR3 region is CASSLDRADEQFF. Partial CDR3 DNA: TGCGCCAGCAGCTTGGATAGGGCTGATGAG.